The 18 T cell receptor beta chains reported below all come from one sample, sequenced in a study of cytomegalovirus exposure and HLA in healthy donors listed by TCRdb under 2017. Libraries were prepared through the immunoSEQ multiplex PCR assay. Entries here come from immuneACCESS through TCRdb and include only in-frame sequences with V and J called. Some clones fail to appear in such tables; in the studies checked, an unresolved V gene covers under half of the shortfall, and the cause of the remainder is unknown. The sample table lists some 120,000 clones, 90% to 97% of them with a count of one. 1.7% of the sample lies in the top ten. Sequencing input: PBMCs. The receptors derive from a young man in good health and CMV-seronegative.

In DNA, the CDR3 is TGTGCCAGCAGTGAATATCGGACAGATACGCAGTATTTT. Translating it yields CASSEYRTDTQYF. J is TRBJ2-3 and V is TRBV25-1, with D uncertain. In germline, CDR1 is MGHDK, CDR2 SYGVNS. V shed 0 bases and J shed 3 bases, with 4 bases lying between them. The CDR3 is made up of 13 amino acids.

The rearrangement uses TRBV5-6 and TRBJ1-1; no definite D call. The CDR3 length is 14 residues. V lost 0 bases and J lost 7, with 13 bases in between. The V gene's germline CDR1 is SGHDT and CDR2 YYEEEE. CDR3 nucleotide sequence: TGTGCCAGCAGCTTGGGAGGGAACCCGGTTGAAGCTTTCTTT. It specifies CASSLGGNPVEAFF.

V gene TRBV28 combines with J gene TRBJ2-1, with D possibly being TRBD2 (6 bases). Germline V gives CDR1 MDHEN, CDR2 SYDVKM. The length of the CDR3 is 15 residues. V was trimmed by 3 bases and J by 3 bases, leaving 12 bases between them. The CDR3 reads CASSLGLPSYNEQFF. As DNA, the CDR3 is TGTGCCAGCAGTTTGGGACTGCCAAGCTACAATGAGCAGTTCTTC.

The genes are TRBV7-3 and TRBJ1-1; D uncertain. With 1 base removed from V and 2 bases from J, the gap between germline ends came to 11 bases. This CDR3 contains 15 residues. The germline CDR1 and CDR2 sequences are SGHTA and FQGTGA. CDR3 in amino acids: CASSLIAGPNTEAFF. For the CDR3, the DNA is TGTGCCAGCAGCTTAATCGCGGGCCCTAACACTGAAGCTTTCTTT.

V usage is TRBV14 and J usage is TRBJ2-5; TRBD2 might be the D (5 bases). V was trimmed by 1 base and J by 0 bases, leaving 12 bases between them. The V gene's germline CDR1 is SGHDN and CDR2 FVKESK. The CDR3 extends over 16 amino acids. CDR3 amino acids: CASSQGHGNYQETQYF. Here the CDR3 DNA reads TGTGCCAGCAGCCAAGGCCACGGGAACTACCAAGAGACCCAGTACTTC. The full variable domain, with the rest looked up from reference TRBV14 and TRBJ2-5, is EAGVTQFPSHSVIEKGQTVTLRCDPISGHDNLYWYRRVMGKEIKFLLHFVKESKQDESGMPNNRFLAERTGGTYSTLKVQPAELEDSGVYFCASSQGHGNYQETQYFGPGTRLLVL.

The J gene is TRBJ2-1, the V gene TRBV28; 8 nucleotides line up with TRBD1. Germline V CDR1 and CDR2: MDHEN, SYDVKM. The CDR3 consists of 13 residues. Trimming removed 1 base from V and 8 bases from J; junction bases left unmatched: 1. This CDR3 is CASSLSGGHEQFF. CDR3 nucleotides: TGTGCCAGCAGTTTATCAGGGGGCCATGAGCAGTTCTTC.

The V call is TRBV9, the J call TRBJ2-1; tentative D call: TRBD1 (6 bases). The CDR3 extends over 17 amino acids. CDR1 is SGDLS, CDR2 YYNGEE, per germline. Trimming pared 2 bases from V and 4 bases from J, leaving 19 bases between. CDR3 region: CASSVLGSPGVYNEQFF. In nucleotides, the CDR3 is TGTGCCAGCAGCGTCCTTGGGTCCCCAGGGGTTTACAATGAGCAGTTCTTC. Combining the CDR3 with reference TRBV9 and TRBJ2-1 gives the whole variable domain DSGVTQTPKHLITATGQRVTLRCSPRSGDLSVYWYQQSLDQGLQFLIQYYNGEERAKGNILERFSAQQFPDLHSELNLSSLELGDSALYFCASSVLGSPGVYNEQFFGPGTRLTVL.

CDR3 protein: CASRGDRDNQPQHF. CDR3 sequence (DNA): TGTGCCAGCAGGGGGGACAGAGACAATCAGCCCCAGCATTTT. This chain links TRBV6-5 with TRBJ1-5, with 7 positions matching TRBD1. CDR1 is MNHEY, CDR2 SVGAGI, per germline. V lost 6 bases and J lost 3; bases outside the gene matches: 5. The CDR3 is 14 residues long.

This rearrangement joins TRBV30 to TRBJ2-4; possibly TRBD1 for D (6 bases). The CDR3 is 14 residues long. Germline V CDR1 and CDR2: GTSNPN, SVGIG (reference sequence). Trimming took off 0 bases at V and 4 bases at J, with 10 bases between the two ends. The CDR3 is CAWSVKGTKNIQYF. The CDR3 DNA sequence: TGTGCCTGGAGTGTAAAGGGGACAAAAAACATTCAGTACTTC. Full variable domain (missing parts from reference TRBV30 and TRBJ2-4): SQTIHQWPATLVQPVGSPLSLECTVEGTSNPNLYWYRQAAGRGLQLLFYSVGIGQISSEVPQNLSASRPQDRQFILSSKKLLLSDSGFYLCAWSVKGTKNIQYFGAGTRLSVL.

V and J are TRBV7-3 and TRBJ1-1; D gene uncertain. The CDR3 contains 13 residues. Germline V gives CDR1 SGHTA, CDR2 FQGTGA. V lost 4 bases and J lost 1, with 7 bases in between. The CDR3 loop reads CASSYDKNTEAFF. CDR3 bases: TGTGCCAGCAGCTATGACAAGAACACTGAAGCTTTCTTT.

This chain uses TRBV28 with TRBJ2-3; TRBD2 agrees at 11 bases. CDR1 is MDHEN and CDR2 is SYDVKM in the germline V gene. This CDR3 comprises 17 residues. V dropped 5 bases and J dropped 1; count of bases not matched to a gene: 8. CDR3 DNA: TGTGCCAGCAGTGGCTCCAAACTAGCGGGAGGCACAGATACGCAGTATTTT. Translating gives CASSGSKLAGGTDTQYF.

A note on this clone: Germline and junction disagree at one end, which may indicate a read error. The V call is TRBV11-3, the J call TRBJ2-5; TRBD2 agrees at 10 bases. Germline assignment: CDR1 SGHNT and CDR2 YENEEA. There are 17 residues in the CDR3. CDR3 DNA: TGTGCCAGCAGGTTAGGCTCGACTAGCGGGTCTCAAGAGACCCAGTACTTC. This codes for CASRLGSTSGSQETQYF.

CDR3 nucleotides: TGTGCCAGCGCTACGGGGGGGGAGCAGTACTTC. Protein: CASATGGEQYF. The V call is TRBV11-2, the J call TRBJ2-7, with 8 bases fitting TRBD2. The V gene's germline CDR1 is SGHAT and CDR2 FQNNGV. The junction had 4 bases not matched to a gene; V was cut back by 8 bases and J by 7 bases. CDR3 size: 11 residues. Full variable domain (missing parts from reference TRBV11-2 and TRBJ2-7): EAGVAQSPRYKIIEKRQSVAFWCNPISGHATLYWYQQILGQGPKLLIQFQNNGVVDDSQLPKDRFSAERLKGVDSTLKIQPAKLEDSAVYLCASATGGEQYFGPGTRLTVT.

CDR3 sequence reads: CASSPPGTGGSRSGNTIYF. CDR3 bases: TGTGCCAGCTCACCACCGGGTACAGGGGGCTCGAGGTCCGGAAACACCATATATTTT. The V call is TRBV18, the J call TRBJ1-3; 9 bases are a match to TRBD1. In germline, CDR1 is KGHSH, CDR2 LQKENI. Unmatched junction bases numbered 13, after V lost 0 bases and J lost 4 bases. CDR3 size: 19 residues.

Here the CDR3 DNA reads TGTGCCAGTAACTATTATGGCTACACCTTC. Residues: CASNYYGYTF. The chain has TRBV19 and TRBJ1-2; D not certain. This CDR3 region has 10 residues. Trimming stripped 7 bases from V and 5 bases from J, with 5 bases between. From germline, CDR1 is LNHDA and CDR2 SQIVND (reference sequence).

The V gene is TRBV18, the J gene TRBJ1-5, with TRBD1 matching over 9 bases. Looked up from germline, CDR1 is KGHSH and CDR2 is LQKENI. The CDR3 consists of 19 residues. Trimming cost V 1 base and J 0 bases; bases outside gene matches: 10. CDR3 in DNA: TGTGCCAGCTCACCACGCGAAGGGACAGGGATTAATAGCAATCAGCCCCAGCATTTT. It is translated as CASSPREGTGINSNQPQHF.

To note about this clone: A junction boundary mismatches the germline segment, possibly from a read error. The V call is TRBV7-7, the J call TRBJ2-5, with D possibly matching TRBD1 (6 bases). Germline lookup yields CDR1 SSHAT and CDR2 FNYEAQ (reference sequence). The CDR3 runs to 13 residues. CDR3 residues: CASSRGQGETQYF. Here the CDR3 DNA reads TGTGCTAGCAGCCGGGGACAAGGAGAGACCCAGTACTTC.

The V and J genes are TRBV6-6 and TRBJ2-3; 9 bases are shared with TRBD2. Unmatched junction bases numbered 6, after V lost 5 bases and J lost 0 bases. The CDR3 contains 16 residues. Germline-derived CDR1 and CDR2 are MNHNY and SVGAGI (reference sequence). CDR3 residues: CASSVAGTSSTDTQYF. The CDR3 DNA reads TGTGCCAGCAGTGTCGCGGGGACTAGCAGCACAGATACGCAGTATTTT.